The rows below give T cell receptor beta chains drawn from one sample of a study of CD4+ T cells in melanoma. Clones were read by immunoSEQ multiplex PCR, and TCRdb kept only the in-frame ones, dropping some. Of about 50,000 clones in the sample, roughly 89% were seen once. Material for sequencing was peripheral blood. These TCRs come from a human donor with melanoma. Each CDR3 is given without its conserved first and last residue.

len: 12; v_gene: TRBV19; CDR3aa: ASSSRGVGQPQH
len: 18; v_gene: TRBV4-1; CDR3aa: ASSQVTFGRYKITYNEQF
len: 14; v_gene: TRBV11-2; CDR3aa: ASSPADRKANYGYT
len: 16; v_gene: TRBV21-1; CDR3aa: ASSYPWPASGGTDTQY
len: 12; v_gene: TRBV5-1; CDR3aa: ASSFGTGGYEQY
len: 16; v_gene: TRBV6-1; CDR3aa: ASSEMAGALEAGNTIY
len: 16; v_gene: TRBV5-1; CDR3aa: ASSTGSTGGVLSYGYT
len: 13; v_gene: TRBV6-6; CDR3aa: ASRPDRGRVDGYT
len: 14; v_gene: TRBV4-2; CDR3aa: ASSPGTAATNEKLF
len: 15; v_gene: TRBV4-3; CDR3aa: ASSQDSGGAGNSPLH
len: 10; v_gene: TRBV7-9; CDR3aa: ASSRGLNEQY
len: 12; v_gene: TRBV7-8; CDR3aa: ATGTPSSGNTIY
len: 14; v_gene: TRBV28; CDR3aa: ASSSPTSYNVRGYT
len: 15; v_gene: TRBV19; CDR3aa: ASSSRLAGGPYNEQF
len: 11; v_gene: TRBV9; CDR3aa: ASKSYSGNTIY
len: 11; v_gene: TRBV7-9; CDR3aa: ASSGTTNSPLH
len: 14; v_gene: TRBV9; CDR3aa: ASSVDLGQGAREQY
len: 12; v_gene: TRBV10-2; CDR3aa: ASSRGGRNTEAF
len: 11; v_gene: TRBV7-6; CDR3aa: ASSLAFSYEQY
len: 10; v_gene: TRBV7-2; CDR3aa: ASSLGREGYT
len: 14; v_gene: TRBV6-5; CDR3aa: ASSYPPGTGGSTAF
len: 11; v_gene: TRBV11-2; CDR3aa: ASSLGTVDTQY
len: 13; v_gene: TRBV30; CDR3aa: AWGDPLSGANVLT
len: 12; v_gene: TRBV9; CDR3aa: ASSRRGQNNEQF
len: 14; v_gene: TRBV4-3; CDR3aa: ASSPPRQGPRYEQY
len: 11; v_gene: TRBV19; CDR3aa: ASSILGRTEAF
len: 13; v_gene: TRBV7-8; CDR3aa: ASSPLTGFYNEQF
len: 15; v_gene: TRBV4-3; CDR3aa: ASSQGVGSSYNSPLH
len: 13; v_gene: TRBV19; CDR3aa: ASSIQGPNTGELF
len: 14; v_gene: TRBV28; CDR3aa: ARLPAPSGAKNIQY
len: 14; v_gene: TRBV19; CDR3aa: ASSIRRDGINTEAF
len: 15; v_gene: TRBV30; CDR3aa: AWSVPRGESYNSPLH
len: 13; v_gene: TRBV28; CDR3aa: ASRPVQGADTEAF
len: 12; v_gene: TRBV2; CDR3aa: ASRLTSGNSPLH
len: 13; v_gene: TRBV28; CDR3aa: ASRPGQRGLMTQY
len: 12; v_gene: TRBV4-1; CDR3aa: ASSHGTASYEQY
len: 11; v_gene: TRBV7-7; CDR3aa: ASSPTSGETQY
len: 15; v_gene: TRBV4-2; CDR3aa: ASSQEEQFVMNTEAF
len: 11; v_gene: TRBV19; CDR3aa: ASSIGRNNEQF
len: 12; v_gene: TRBV7-2; CDR3aa: ASSLAPGGTEAF
len: 12; v_gene: TRBV7-2; CDR3aa: ASSFDRQNTEAF
len: 14; v_gene: TRBV15; CDR3aa: ATSRRTGETYNEQF
len: 12; v_gene: TRBV5-4; CDR3aa: ASSFGQGRGEAF
len: 13; v_gene: TRBV2; CDR3aa: ASSVRFPTNEKLF
len: 14; v_gene: TRBV6-5; CDR3aa: ASSYGSMTSGNTIY
len: 11; v_gene: TRBV9; CDR3aa: ASSVKGVNEQF
len: 10; v_gene: TRBV30; CDR3aa: AWVTGAYGYT
len: 9; v_gene: TRBV27; CDR3aa: ASLGGTEAF
len: 12; v_gene: TRBV11-2; CDR3aa: ASSSPPGTGELF
len: 10; v_gene: TRBV5-8; CDR3aa: ASSLFVYEQY
len: 12; v_gene: TRBV7-2; CDR3aa: ASSWGRGYTEAF
len: 12; v_gene: TRBV18; CDR3aa: ASSPINSNQPQH
len: 12; v_gene: TRBV7-9; CDR3aa: ASSLGTGVNGYT
len: 14; v_gene: TRBV9; CDR3aa: ASSVSLNSYNSPLH
len: 12; v_gene: TRBV10-3; CDR3aa: AISDLPTGNTIY
len: 9; v_gene: TRBV20-1; CDR3aa: RVRHNEKLF
len: 13; v_gene: TRBV4-1; CDR3aa: ASSQVFQRGQPQH
len: 13; v_gene: TRBV27; CDR3aa: ASRTGTGKADTQY
len: 11; v_gene: TRBV11-2; CDR3aa: ASSRTESYEQY
len: 11; v_gene: TRBV5-4; CDR3aa: ASTTLGAGGED